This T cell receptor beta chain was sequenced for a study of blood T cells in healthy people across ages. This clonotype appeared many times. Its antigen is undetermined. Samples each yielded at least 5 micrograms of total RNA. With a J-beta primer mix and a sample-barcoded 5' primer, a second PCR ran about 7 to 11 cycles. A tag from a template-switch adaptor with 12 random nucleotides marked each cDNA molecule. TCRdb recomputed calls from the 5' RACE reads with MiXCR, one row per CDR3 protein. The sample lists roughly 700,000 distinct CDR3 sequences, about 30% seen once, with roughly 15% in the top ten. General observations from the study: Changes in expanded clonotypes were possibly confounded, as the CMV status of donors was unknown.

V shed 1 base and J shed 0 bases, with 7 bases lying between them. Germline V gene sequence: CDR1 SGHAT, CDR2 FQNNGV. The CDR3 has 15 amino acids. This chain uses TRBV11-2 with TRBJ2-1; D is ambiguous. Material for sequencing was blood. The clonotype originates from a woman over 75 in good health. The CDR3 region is CASSLGRVSYNEQFF. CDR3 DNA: TGTGCCAGCAGCTTAGGGCGCGTCTCCTACAATGAGCAGTTCTTC.